The rows below give T cell receptor beta chains drawn from one sample of a study of CD8 T cells in ankylosing spondylitis. MiXCR, applied by TCRdb to the 5' RACE reads, yields one record per CDR3 protein. The table lists some 700,000 distinct CDR3 sequences, around 19% of them singletons, with under 20% in the top ten. Sample: blood, either unsorted or a sorted T cell fraction (not recorded which). The source is a male donor with ankylosing spondylitis. Both conserved end residues are part of each CDR3. D genes are given only for firm matches. Expanded clones are given a class, and other clones once, few, many or no size at all.

size: few; J: TRBJ2-5; D: TRBD2; V: TRBV15; DNA: TGTGCCACCAGCGGACTAGCAGGAGAGACCCAGTACTTC; CDR3: CATSGLAGETQYF
size: NA; J: TRBJ2-3; D: NA; V: TRBV29-1; DNA: TGCAGCGTTGTACACGGGGGGCTCCGGTATTTT; CDR3: CSVVHGGLRYF
size: few; J: TRBJ1-1; D: NA; V: TRBV9; DNA: TGTGCCAGCAGCGTAAGCGCGGTGAACACTGAAGCTTTCTTT; CDR3: CASSVSAVNTEAFF
size: many; J: TRBJ1-1; D: TRBD1; V: TRBV6-4; DNA: TGTGCCAGCAGTAGCAGGGGGGACACTGAAGCTTTCTTT; CDR3: CASSSRGDTEAFF
size: few; J: TRBJ2-1; D: TRBD2; V: TRBV2; DNA: TGTGCCAGTAAAACTACTAGCGGGGGGTACAATGAGCAGTTCTTC; CDR3: CASKTTSGGYNEQFF
size: NA; J: TRBJ2-1; D: NA; V: TRBV4-1; DNA: TGCGCCAGCAGCCAAGGTACGGTCTACAATGAGCAGTTCTTC; CDR3: CASSQGTVYNEQFF
size: few; J: TRBJ1-6; D: NA; V: TRBV16; DNA: TGTGCCAGCAGTCAAGGAGGCCTGAGCTCCTATAATTCACCCCTCCACTTT; CDR3: CASSQGGLSSYNSPLHF
size: few; J: TRBJ1-2; D: TRBD1; V: TRBV12-3/TRBV12-4; DNA: TGTGCCAGCACCCGGGACAGCTATGGCTACACCTTC; CDR3: CASTRDSYGYTF
size: many; J: TRBJ2-5; D: NA; V: TRBV5-1; DNA: TGCGCCAGCAGCTTGCTGGGTAAAGAGACCCAGTACTTC; CDR3: CASSLLGKETQYF
size: NA; J: TRBJ1-2; D: NA; V: TRBV20-1; DNA: TGCAGTGCGTTCAGATATGGCTACACCTTC; CDR3: CSAFRYGYTF
size: NA; J: TRBJ2-5; D: NA; V: TRBV25-1; DNA: TGTGCCAGCAGTGAAGGAGGGGACACGTACCAAGAGACCCAGTACTTC; CDR3: CASSEGGDTYQETQYF
size: NA; J: TRBJ1-2; D: NA; V: TRBV3-1; DNA: TGTGCCAGCAGCCCCCGACAGGCCACTTATGGCTACACCTTC; CDR3: CASSPRQATYGYTF
size: few; J: TRBJ2-1; D: TRBD2; V: TRBV6-5; DNA: TGTGCCAGCAGTTACGGTAGCGGGAGCGATGAGCAGTTCTTC; CDR3: CASSYGSGSDEQFF
size: few; J: TRBJ2-7; D: TRBD1; V: TRBV7-2; DNA: TGTGCCAGCAGCTTAGCGGGACAGGTGCCCTCCGAGCAGTACTTC; CDR3: CASSLAGQVPSEQYF
size: few; J: TRBJ2-5; D: TRBD1; V: TRBV5-1; DNA: TGCGCCAGCAGCTCAACAGGGGGCTTTGTGTCGGAGACCCAGTACTTC; CDR3: CASSSTGGFVSETQYF
size: NA; J: TRBJ2-7; D: NA; V: TRBV6-2/TRBV6-3; DNA: TGTGCCAGCAGTTACCGGGGGGACAGAAACTACGAGCAGTACTTC; CDR3: CASSYRGDRNYEQYF
size: NA; J: TRBJ2-5; D: NA; V: TRBV10-3; DNA: TGTGCCATCAGTGAGTCCCTTCGGGGAGATCGAGAGACCCAGTACTTC; CDR3: CAISESLRGDRETQYF
size: many; J: TRBJ2-1; D: TRBD1; V: TRBV10-3; DNA: TGTGCCATCAGTGTGACAGGGGGCACCTACAATGAGCAGTTCTTC; CDR3: CAISVTGGTYNEQFF
size: many; J: TRBJ2-1; D: NA; V: TRBV12-3/TRBV12-4; DNA: TGTGCCAGCAGTCCAACAGGGTCCTACAATGAGCAGTTCTTC; CDR3: CASSPTGSYNEQFF
size: NA; J: TRBJ2-1; D: NA; V: TRBV6-1; DNA: TGTGCCAGCACCCCTGCGGGGACAAGCTCCTACAATGAGCAGTTCTTC; CDR3: CASTPAGTSSYNEQFF